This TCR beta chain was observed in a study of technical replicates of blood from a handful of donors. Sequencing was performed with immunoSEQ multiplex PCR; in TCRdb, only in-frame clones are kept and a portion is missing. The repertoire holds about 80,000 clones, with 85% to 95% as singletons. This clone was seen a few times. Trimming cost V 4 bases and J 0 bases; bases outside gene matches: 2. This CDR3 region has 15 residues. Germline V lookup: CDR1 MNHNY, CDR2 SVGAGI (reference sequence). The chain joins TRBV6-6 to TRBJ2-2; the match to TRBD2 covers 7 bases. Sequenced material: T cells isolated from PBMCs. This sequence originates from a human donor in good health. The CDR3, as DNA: TGTGCCAGCAGTTTAGCGGGTGCGAACACCGGGGAGCTGTTTTTT. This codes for CASSLAGANTGELFF.